Sequencing of this T cell receptor beta chain was carried out in a study of long-term antiretroviral therapy in people with HIV. Study as a whole: It was about a decade before the 2015 immediate-ART recommendation that the earliest samples were taken.

Sequencing used immunoSEQ v3.0 at survey level. Only in-frame clones appear in the TCRdb table, and some are missing; sequencing was by immunoSEQ multiplex PCR. In the table there are about 24,000 clones, 75% to 85% of which are singletons. A remark on this clone: What it binds is unknown.

Germline V gene lookup returns CDR1 SGHKS and CDR2 YYEKEE (reference sequence). The CDR3 extends over 16 amino acids. V was shortened by 0 bases and J by 0 bases, with 10 bases between the two germline ends. Whole-study findings and limits: Subsequent to ART, diversity was augmented yet persisted below that of transplant donor controls. Blood dates from the mid-2000s to the late 2010s, possibly under older ART regimens.

All donors provided no fewer than one pre-ART and no fewer than two post-ART PBMC samples. Specimen: unsorted PBMCs, collected 3 years after starting antiretroviral therapy. This receptor was taken from a man in his fifties with HIV. V usage is TRBV5-5 and J usage is TRBJ2-1, with D possibly being TRBD2 (6 bases). The CDR3 here is CASSLAGRSSYNEQFF. DNA of the CDR3: TGTGCCAGCAGCTTGGCCGGGAGATCCTCCTACAATGAGCAGTTCTTC.